This TCR beta chain was profiled in a study of T cells expressing NK-cell markers. The CDR3 has 18 amino acids. Germline CDR1 reads LGHNT; CDR2 reads FRNRAP. Following a re-call of the 5' RACE reads, TCRdb has one entry per CDR3 protein and lacks DNA. The table for this sample gives roughly 430,000 distinct CDR3 sequences. The chain joins TRBV12-5 to TRBJ1-5; the TRBD1 assignment by TCRdb is unverifiable without DNA. The TCR was taken from a woman between 18 and 75 years old in good health. The sequencing sample was made of blood T cells: a sorted CD56 or NKG2C T cell subset, CD4+ or CD8+ T cells, or bulk PBMC T cells (not recorded which). The CDR3 loop is CASGFPPGGKMGNQPQHF.